The 20 T cell receptor beta chains below all came from one sample that was sequenced in a study of blood T cell repertoires in COVID-19. The method was immunoSEQ multiplex PCR; TCRdb's version includes in-frame clones alone and lacks a portion of them. The sample has about 98,000 clones, about 85% seen once. Sequencing was done on a sample of peripheral blood. The source is a man aged 65 to 79 with acute or convalescent COVID-19.

This chain links TRBV30 with TRBJ1-6; D unresolved. Germline CDR1 reads GTSNPN; CDR2 reads SVGIG (reference sequence). The V end lost 2 bases, the J end lost 2 bases, and 10 bases lay between the germline ends. The CDR3 spans 15 residues. The CDR3 DNA follows: TGTGCCTGGAGTTCCCCGAGCCCCTATAATTCACCCCTCCACTTT. This gives the protein CAWSSPSPYNSPLHF. Filled out from reference TRBV30 and TRBJ1-6, the complete variable domain reads SQTIHQWPATLVQPVGSPLSLECTVEGTSNPNLYWYRQAAGRGLQLLFYSVGIGQISSEVPQNLSASRPQDRQFILSSKKLLLSDSGFYLCAWSSPSPYNSPLHFGNGTRLTVT.

In DNA form, the CDR3 reads TGTGCCATCAGTGAGTTCAGTTCGAACACTGAAGCTTTCTTT. It specifies CAISEFSSNTEAFF. The rearrangement links TRBV10-3 to TRBJ1-1, with D unclear. V lost 1 base, J lost 1 base, and 7 bases lay in between. CDR3 length: 14 residues. Germline values: CDR1 ENHRY, CDR2 SYGVKD.

This chain connects TRBV6-5 to TRBJ1-5, with 7 bases aligning to TRBD1. Germline V CDR1 and CDR2: MNHEY, SVGAGI. CDR3 length equals 15 residues. The V and J ends lost 5 bases and 2 bases, in that order; junction bases with no gene match: 6. CDR3 amino acids: CASSPSGTGNQPQHF. The CDR3 region has the DNA TGTGCCAGCAGTCCCTCCGGGACAGGCAATCAGCCCCAGCATTTT.

CDR3 nucleotides: TGTGCCAGCAGTGAGCTCAGGGTATTACTCTATGGCTACACCTTC. This codes for CASSELRVLLYGYTF. The chain links TRBV2 to TRBJ1-2; D possibly corresponds to TRBD1 (5 bases). V was pared by 3 bases and J by 4 bases, with 15 bases between. Germline-derived CDR1 and CDR2 are SNHLY and FYNNEI. CDR3 size: 15 residues.

The chain links TRBV12-3 or TRBV12-4 to TRBJ2-7; perhaps TRBD1 as D (5 bases). The V end was cut by 3 bases, the J end by 3 bases, with 9 bases between. There are 13 residues in the CDR3. This CDR3 is CASSLGPIYEQYF. CDR3 bases: TGTGCCAGCAGTTTGGGGCCGATCTACGAGCAGTACTTC.

The count of this clone is one. The CDR3 loop reads CASSFRLAGQETQYF. In DNA, the CDR3 is TGTGCCAGCAGCTTCAGACTAGCGGGACAAGAGACCCAGTACTTC. V and J are TRBV3-1 (or the pseudogene TRBV3-2) and TRBJ2-5; 11 bases align to TRBD2. The CDR3 sequence is 15 residues long. Germline CDR1 is LGHDT and CDR2 is YNNKEL (reference sequence). Trimming at V came to 5 bases and at J to 2 bases, leaving 4 bases not matched to a gene.

The V and J genes are TRBV5-4 and TRBJ1-5; 9 bases match TRBD1. V shed 4 bases, J shed 3 bases, and the junction held 5 bases outside the gene matches. The CDR3 is made up of 15 amino acids. Germline lookup yields CDR1 SGHNT and CDR2 YYREEE (reference sequence). CDR3 protein: CASSTTGGYNQPQHF. The CDR3 DNA reads TGTGCCAGCAGCACGACAGGGGGGTACAATCAGCCCCAGCATTTT.

Here the CDR3 DNA reads TGTGCCATCAGTCCCGGGGGATACTACGAGCAGTACTTC. Protein sequence: CAISPGGYYEQYF. The chain couples TRBV10-3 to TRBJ2-7; D perhaps matches TRBD2 (6 bases). V lost 5 bases and J 3 bases, leaving 11 bases between the germline ends. There are 13 residues in the CDR3. Germline CDR1 is ENHRY and CDR2 is SYGVKD.

The V call is TRBV20-1, the J call TRBJ2-5; D is ambiguous. Between the trimmed V and J ends, which lost 4 bases and 3 bases, there was a span of 6 bases. CDR1 and CDR2 from the germline V gene are DFQATT and SNEGSKA (reference sequence). The CDR3 totals 11 residues. The chain's CDR3 is CSATREETQYF. As DNA, the CDR3 is TGCAGTGCTACCCGCGAAGAGACCCAGTACTTC.

The V and J genes are TRBV7-5 and TRBJ1-1. TRBV7-5 is shown as a pseudogene. The CDR3 has 15 amino acids. The CDR3 here is CVSEGGWALSTEAFF. The CDR3 DNA reads TGTGTCAGCGAGGGTGGGTGGGCCCTAAGCACTGAAGCTTTCTTT.

The CDR3 sequence is CAWSGGQGANYGYTF. In DNA, the CDR3 is TGTGCCTGGAGCGGGGGACAGGGGGCTAACTATGGCTACACCTTC. The chain links TRBV30 to TRBJ1-2; 11 nucleotides agree with TRBD1. Germline values: CDR1 GTSNPN, CDR2 SVGIG (reference sequence). This CDR3 has 15 residues. Losses at the gene ends were 3 bases for V and 0 bases for J; bases not matched to a gene: 3.

This rearrangement joins TRBV28 to TRBJ1-3; D not certain. The germline V gene encodes CDR1 MDHEN and CDR2 SYDVKM. V gave up 4 bases and J gave up 2 bases, with 15 bases separating them. The CDR3 runs to 16 residues. The CDR3 loop reads CASSSQSGGPGNTIYF. In nucleotides, the CDR3 is TGTGCCAGCAGTTCCCAGTCAGGAGGTCCTGGAAACACCATATATTTT.

The chain links TRBV28 to TRBJ1-4; D remains unclear. V was pared by 6 bases and J by 0 bases, with 14 bases between. Looked up from germline, CDR1 is MDHEN and CDR2 is SYDVKM. The CDR3 loop spans 16 amino acids. CDR3 loop: CASSPPLEPTNEKLFF. The CDR3 nucleotides read TGTGCCAGCAGCCCCCCCCTGGAGCCAACTAATGAAAAACTGTTTTTT.

V is TRBV27 and J is TRBJ2-2; no reliable D call. V lost 4 bases, J lost 1 base, and 7 bases lay in between. This CDR3 has 14 residues. In germline, CDR1 is MNHEY, CDR2 SMNVEV (reference sequence). This chain's CDR3 is CASSSLWNTGELFF. CDR3 nucleotide sequence: TGTGCCAGCAGTTCGCTATGGAACACCGGGGAGCTGTTTTTT.

The genes are TRBV5-1 and TRBJ1-2, with a weak D call TRBD1 (6 bases). The CDR3 extends over 16 amino acids. The V gene lost 0 bases and the J gene lost 4 bases, with 16 bases spanning the gap. From germline, CDR1 is SGHRS and CDR2 YFSETQ. CDR3 DNA: TGCGCCAGCAGCTTGGGAGGGGACACTTTTCCCTATGGCTACACCTTC. It translates to CASSLGGDTFPYGYTF. The full variable domain, with the rest looked up from reference TRBV5-1 and TRBJ1-2, is KAGVTQTPRYLIKTRGQQVTLSCSPISGHRSVSWYQQTPGQGLQFLFEYFSETQRNKGNFPGRFSGRQFSNSRSEMNVSTLELGDSALYLCASSLGGDTFPYGYTFGSGTRLTVV.

V and J are TRBV12-3 or TRBV12-4 and TRBJ2-7, with D tentatively TRBD2 (5 bases). Trimming took off 5 bases at V and 6 bases at J, with 14 bases between the two ends. There are 13 residues in the CDR3. Here the CDR3 DNA reads TGTGCCAGCAGTCCCTCCGGGGATCGCGAGCAGTACTTC. It translates to CASSPSGDREQYF.

CDR3 nucleotide sequence: TGTGCCAGCAGTCCCCTACAGTTCTACTATGGCTACACCTTC. Encoded protein: CASSPLQFYYGYTF. The chain joins TRBV28 to TRBJ1-2; D gene ambiguous. The V gene's germline CDR1 is MDHEN and CDR2 SYDVKM. This CDR3 comprises 14 residues. Trimming shortened V by 5 bases and J by 3 bases, and 13 bases separated the two germline ends.

This chain uses TRBV5-1 with TRBJ2-2, with 8 bases aligning to TRBD1. Germline CDR1 and CDR2: SGHRS and YFSETQ. Trimming removed 4 bases from V and 0 bases from J; junction bases left unmatched: 5. The CDR3 has 16 residues. CDR3 region: CASSPGQGANTGELFF. The CDR3, as DNA: TGCGCCAGCAGCCCCGGACAGGGCGCGAACACCGGGGAGCTGTTTTTT. The whole variable domain, filled in from reference TRBV5-1 and TRBJ2-2, reads KAGVTQTPRYLIKTRGQQVTLSCSPISGHRSVSWYQQTPGQGLQFLFEYFSETQRNKGNFPGRFSGRQFSNSRSEMNVSTLELGDSALYLCASSPGQGANTGELFFGEGSRLTVL.

The rearrangement links TRBV15 to TRBJ2-3; 9 nucleotides agree with TRBD1. The junction had 4 bases not matched to a gene; V was cut back by 0 bases and J by 3 bases. CDR3 length equals 16 residues. Germline assignment: CDR1 LNHNV and CDR2 YYDKDF (reference sequence). DNA for the CDR3: TGTGCCACCAGCAGAGATAGACAGGGGGGGACAGATACGCAGTATTTT. This translates into CATSRDRQGGTDTQYF.

This rearrangement joins TRBV5-1 to TRBJ2-3, with 7 bases matching TRBD1. The ends lost 1 base at V and 4 bases at J; junction bases unmatched: 9. The germline V gene has CDR1 SGHRS and CDR2 YFSETQ. The CDR3 has 16 residues. Here the CDR3 reads CASSLHTGVGADTQYF. The CDR3 DNA is TGCGCCAGCAGCTTGCATACAGGGGTTGGCGCAGATACGCAGTATTTT.